These 27 T cell receptor beta chains came from one sample sequenced in a study of T cell responses to AZD1222 COVID-19 vaccine (dated by TCRdb to the early 2020s). The library was built by means of the immunoSEQ multiplex PCR assay. TCRdb provides this immuneACCESS table in a form limited to in-frame rearrangements. Some clones are lacking; in checked studies, under half of them reflect an unresolved V gene, and why the rest are absent is not known. This sample comprises roughly 120,000 clones, approximately 85% of them detected only once. The ten most abundant clones make up less than 5.5% of the sample. The time point label corresponds to: about 28 days (+/-7) after the second vaccine dose. The source material was peripheral blood, sampled 28 days after the second AZD1222 dose. Receptors were obtained from an adult who received the AZD1222 COVID-19 vaccine.

The CDR3 protein is CASSVTWGSDTQYF. The CDR3 DNA is TGTGCCAGCAGCGTAACTTGGGGGTCAGATACGCAGTATTTT. The chain joins TRBV9 to TRBJ2-3, with D perhaps matching TRBD1 or TRBD2 (5 bases each). CDR1 and CDR2 (germline): SGDLS, YYNGEE. V lost 1 base and J lost 4, with 10 bases in between. This CDR3 comprises 14 residues.

This clone showed up just a few times. The chain is built from TRBV18 and TRBJ2-2, with TRBD2 matching 9 bases. Germline CDR1 reads KGHSH; CDR2 reads LQKENI. V dropped 3 bases and J dropped 3; count of bases not matched to a gene: 14. CDR3 size: 19 residues. This chain's CDR3 is CASSPEGRLAGADTGELFF. The CDR3 DNA follows: TGTGCCAGCTCACCTGAGGGGCGATTAGCGGGGGCCGACACCGGGGAGCTGTTTTTT.

The chain is built from TRBV30 and TRBJ1-5, with a possible D match to TRBD1 (5 bases). This CDR3 comprises 17 residues. Germline V CDR1 and CDR2: GTSNPN, SVGIG (reference sequence). Trimming cost V 0 bases and J 0 bases, with 15 bases left between them. The CDR3 DNA reads TGTGCCTGGAGTGTCACTCGGGGGATCAGTAGCAATCAGCCCCAGCATTTT. This sequence encodes CAWSVTRGISSNQPQHF.

J is TRBJ1-1 and V is TRBV29-1; TRBD1 might be the D (6 bases). Germline CDR1 is SQVTM and CDR2 is ANQGSEA. CDR3 length equals 15 residues. V was shortened by 4 bases and J by 0 bases, with 15 bases between the two germline ends. CDR3 coding DNA: TGCAGCGTTGCTAGGGGGGTTGGAATGAACACTGAAGCTTTCTTT. This translates into CSVARGVGMNTEAFF.

A single count supports this clone. The chain uses TRBV5-1 and TRBJ2-5, with D tentatively TRBD1 or TRBD2 (6 bases each). The V and J ends lost 4 bases and 5 bases respectively, with 15 bases between them. The CDR3 is made up of 14 amino acids. Looked up from germline, CDR1 is SGHRS and CDR2 is YFSETQ. CDR3 DNA sequence: TGCGCCAGCAGCCCGGTGGGGGGCGGGGAGACCCAGTACTTC. Translated: CASSPVGGGETQYF.

The chain is built from TRBV7-9 and TRBJ2-7; D might be TRBD1 (6 bases). Trimming took 3 bases from V and 2 from J, leaving 8 bases between them. The CDR3 extends over 13 amino acids. Germline V gene sequence: CDR1 SEHNR, CDR2 FQNEAQ (reference sequence). The chain's CDR3 is CASSFYRAYEQYF. The CDR3 DNA is TGTGCCAGCAGCTTTTACAGGGCCTACGAGCAGTACTTC. The whole variable domain, filled in from reference TRBV7-9 and TRBJ2-7, reads DTGVSQNPRHKITKRGQNVTFRCDPISEHNRLYWYRQTLGQGPEFLTYFQNEAQLEKSRLLSDRFSAERPKGSFSTLEIQRTEQGDSAMYLCASSFYRAYEQYFGPGTRLTVT.

The chain recombines TRBV27 with TRBJ2-7; D possibly corresponds to TRBD1 (5 bases). V lost 3 bases and J 3 bases, leaving 18 bases between the germline ends. The CDR3 has 16 amino acids. In germline, CDR1 is MNHEY, CDR2 SMNVEV (reference sequence). CDR3 DNA: TGTGCCAGCAGTTTGGCCTCGGCAGGGAAAGTCTACGAGCAGTACTTC. Translating it yields CASSLASAGKVYEQYF.

The count of this clone is one. The rearrangement joins TRBV7-9 to TRBJ1-2, with unresolved D. The CDR3 covers 14 residues. Germline CDR1 reads SEHNR; CDR2 reads FQNEAQ (reference sequence). V was clipped by 5 bases and J by 4 bases, with 14 bases between them. CDR3 nucleotide sequence: TGTGCCAGCAGCCTGGACGACACTTTCTATGGCTACACCTTC. Its protein product is CASSLDDTFYGYTF.

The gene calls are TRBV12-5 and TRBJ1-2, with D uncertain. From germline, CDR1 is LGHNT and CDR2 FRNRAP. V was trimmed by 2 bases and J by 7 bases, leaving 8 bases between them. This CDR3 is 12 amino acids long. The CDR3 DNA is TGTGCTAGTGGTTTGTCGGGAGGTGGCTACACCTTC. It translates to CASGLSGGGYTF. The full variable domain, completed using reference TRBV12-5 and TRBJ1-2, is DARVTQTPRHKVTEMGQEVTMRCQPILGHNTVFWYRQTMMQGLELLAYFRNRAPLDDSGMPKDRFSAEMPDATLATLKIQPSEPRDSAVYFCASGLSGGGYTFGSGTRLTVV.

The V gene is TRBV15, the J gene TRBJ1-4; D not resolved. The germline V gene encodes CDR1 LNHNV and CDR2 YYDKDF (reference sequence). This CDR3 comprises 14 residues. Trimming removed 5 bases at V and 0 bases at J, with 7 bases between. CDR3 coding DNA: TGTGCCACCAGCCCAGGATCAACTAATGAAAAACTGTTTTTT. Its protein product is CATSPGSTNEKLFF.

In its sample, this clone was seen a few times. This sequence joins TRBV20-1 and TRBJ1-1; no definite D call. V was trimmed by 5 bases and J by 1 base, leaving 5 bases between them. This CDR3 comprises 11 residues. Per germline, CDR1 DFQATT and CDR2 SNEGSKA (reference sequence). For the CDR3, the DNA is TGCAGTGCTGGGCAGAACACTGAAGCTTTCTTT. This translates into CSAGQNTEAFF.

V is TRBV19 and J is TRBJ1-5, with 8 bases identical to TRBD1. This CDR3 contains 14 residues. Per germline, CDR1 LNHDA and CDR2 SQIVND (reference sequence). V gave up 5 bases and J gave up 2 bases; unmatched junction bases: 2. The CDR3 protein is CASSVQGGNQPQHF. CDR3 nucleotide sequence: TGTGCCAGTAGTGTACAGGGGGGCAATCAGCCCCAGCATTTT.

The J gene is TRBJ1-2, the V gene TRBV4-1; no clear D gene. The CDR3 has 16 amino acids. CDR1 and CDR2 (germline): MGHRA, YSYEKL. Trimming shortened V by 0 bases and J by 4 bases, and 15 bases separated the two germline ends. The CDR3 protein is CASSQEGLFGSYGYTF. In DNA form, the CDR3 reads TGCGCCAGCAGCCAAGAGGGCCTGTTTGGCAGCTATGGCTACACCTTC.

The genes are TRBV6-7 and TRBJ1-3; D might be TRBD1 (5 bases). TRBV6-7 is annotated as an ORF whose role is uncertain. Trimming cost V 2 bases and J 4 bases, with 21 bases left between them. The CDR3 loop spans 18 amino acids. The CDR3 region is CASSYPGAGGEVGNTIYF. DNA of the CDR3: TGTGCCAGCAGTTACCCTGGGGCGGGGGGAGAAGTCGGAAACACCATATATTTT.

The gene calls are TRBV30 and TRBJ2-7, with D perhaps assigned TRBD1 or TRBD2 (5 bases each). Per germline, CDR1 GTSNPN and CDR2 SVGIG (reference sequence). The CDR3 loop spans 16 amino acids. Trimming cost V 3 bases and J 2 bases, with 20 bases left between them. Here the CDR3 reads CAWSHERDPSTYEQYF. The CDR3 region has the DNA TGTGCCTGGAGCCACGAAAGGGACCCTTCCACCTACGAGCAGTACTTC.

Turning to this clone: The junction does not match germline at one end; this may be a read error. This rearrangement joins TRBV6-2 or TRBV6-3 to TRBJ1-5; no clear D gene. Germline V lookup: CDR1 MNHEY, CDR2 SVGEGT. The CDR3 runs to 13 residues. The CDR3 is CASSYGGNQLQHF. The CDR3 DNA is TGTGCCAGCAGTTACGGTGGCAATCAGCTCCAGCATTTT.

This chain links TRBV2 with TRBJ2-5, with D possibly being TRBD1 (6 bases). Per the germline V gene, CDR1 is SNHLY and CDR2 is FYNNEI. Trimming took off 8 bases at V and 6 bases at J, with 16 bases between the two ends. The CDR3 is 13 residues long. Written as DNA, the CDR3 is TGTGCCAGCGTAGGCGGACAGCGAAAGACCCAGTACTTC. Its protein is CASVGGQRKTQYF.

The rearrangement uses TRBV3-1 (or the pseudogene TRBV3-2) and TRBJ1-5, with a tentative D call TRBD1 (5 bases). V was clipped by 1 base and J by 16 bases, with 11 bases between them. Germline V gives CDR1 LGHDT, CDR2 YNNKEL (reference sequence). The CDR3 spans 11 residues. The CDR3 nucleotides read TGTGCCAGCAGCCAAGGGGACCTTTTACATTTT. Its translation: CASSQGDLLHF.

This chain joins TRBV30 and TRBJ1-6, with 10 bases aligning to TRBD1. This CDR3 comprises 14 residues. J gave up 6 bases and V 5 bases, and 4 bases lay outside the gene matches. Germline loops: CDR1 GTSNPN, CDR2 SVGIG (reference sequence). The CDR3 reads CAWGQGVSNSPLHF. The CDR3 bases are TGTGCCTGGGGACAGGGGGTGTCTAATTCACCCCTCCACTTT.

The CDR3 spells CASNGQAATNEKLFF. The CDR3 DNA follows: TGTGCCAGCAACGGACAGGCGGCAACTAATGAAAAACTGTTTTTT. The V and J genes are TRBV2 and TRBJ1-4; 7 positions agree with TRBD1. Germline V gene sequence: CDR1 SNHLY, CDR2 FYNNEI. V was pared by 7 bases and J by 0 bases, with 5 bases of the junction left unmatched. The CDR3 sequence is 15 residues long.

This chain connects TRBV7-9 to TRBJ1-2; a weak D match, TRBD1 (5 bases). Germline V CDR1 and CDR2: SEHNR, FQNEAQ (reference sequence). The ends were cut back, 5 bases at V and 8 bases at J, with 15 bases in the middle. The CDR3 covers 13 residues. The CDR3: CASSPGPPFGYTF. DNA of the CDR3: TGTGCCAGCAGCCCGGGACCCCCCTTCGGCTACACCTTC.

DNA for the CDR3: TGCGCCAGCAGCTTGGTGGGGGACAGGGGGAAGGATGAAGCTTTCTTT. Amino acid sequence: CASSLVGDRGKDEAFF. The chain employs TRBV5-1 and TRBJ1-1, with 11 bases fitting TRBD1. Germline values: CDR1 SGHRS, CDR2 YFSETQ. This CDR3 is built from 16 residues. V trimming: 0 bases; J trimming: 7 bases; junction bases outside the gene matches: 8.

CDR3 sequence (DNA): TGTGCCAGCGCTTTCGAGGGGACAGGAACAAACGAGCAGTACTTC. Encoded protein: CASAFEGTGTNEQYF. The chain has TRBV27 and TRBJ2-7; TRBD1 aligns across 8 bases. Germline CDR1 reads MNHEY; CDR2 reads SMNVEV (reference sequence). The V segment lost 8 bases and the J segment 5 bases; nucleotides outside the gene matches: 14. The CDR3 loop spans 15 amino acids.

The genes are TRBV9 and TRBJ2-3, with a tentative D call TRBD1 (6 bases). With 0 bases removed from V and 1 base from J, the gap between germline ends came to 12 bases. CDR3 length equals 16 residues. In germline, CDR1 is SGDLS, CDR2 YYNGEE. The CDR3 loop reads CASSVGGAGGTDTQYF. In DNA form, the CDR3 reads TGTGCCAGCAGCGTAGGTGGCGCAGGGGGCACAGATACGCAGTATTTT.

V and J are TRBV28 and TRBJ1-1; 9 nucleotides line up with TRBD1. The length of the CDR3 is 19 residues. Germline V gene lookup returns CDR1 MDHEN and CDR2 SYDVKM. V shed 1 base, J shed 0 bases, and the junction held 12 bases outside the gene matches. The CDR3 spells CASSLFSPGQGVMNTEAFF. The CDR3 bases are TGTGCCAGCAGTTTATTTTCCCCGGGACAGGGCGTCATGAACACTGAAGCTTTCTTT. Looking up the rest from reference TRBV28 and TRBJ1-1 gives the full variable domain: DVKVTQSSRYLVKRTGEKVFLECVQDMDHENMFWYRQDPGLGLRLIYFSYDVKMKEKGDIPEGYSVSREKKERFSLILESASTNQTSMYLCASSLFSPGQGVMNTEAFFGQGTRLTVV.

The V and J genes are TRBV6-5 and TRBJ1-1; D unresolved. The CDR3 is 12 residues long. From germline, CDR1 is MNHEY and CDR2 SVGAGI. V was shortened by 6 bases and J by 7 bases, with 12 bases between the two germline ends. The CDR3 DNA sequence: TGTGCCAGCAGGGGGATGGGGAATGAAGCTTTCTTT. It is translated as CASRGMGNEAFF.

The rearrangement joins TRBV19 to TRBJ1-1; 7 nucleotides align to TRBD1. V lost 4 bases to trimming and J lost 7 bases; unmatched junction nucleotides: 6. CDR3 length: 13 residues. Germline V gene data show CDR1 as LNHDA and CDR2 as SQIVND (reference sequence). CDR3 bases: TGTGCCAGTAGTAGCGGGACAGTGTTTGAAGCTTTCTTT. It encodes CASSSGTVFEAFF.